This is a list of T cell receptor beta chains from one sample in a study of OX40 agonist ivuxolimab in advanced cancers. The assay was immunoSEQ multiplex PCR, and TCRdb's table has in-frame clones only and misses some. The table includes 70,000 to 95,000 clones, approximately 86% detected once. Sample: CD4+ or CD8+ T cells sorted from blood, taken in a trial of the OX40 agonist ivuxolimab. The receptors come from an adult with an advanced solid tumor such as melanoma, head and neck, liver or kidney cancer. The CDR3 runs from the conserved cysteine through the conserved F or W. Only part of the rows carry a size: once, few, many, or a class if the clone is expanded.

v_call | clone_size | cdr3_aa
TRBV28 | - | CASSTPGNEKLFF
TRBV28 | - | CASVAGGFGGELFF
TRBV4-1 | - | CASSQEMVGSYEQYF
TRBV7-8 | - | CASTFGAQTYEQYF
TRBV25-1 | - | CASVGLYPYNEQFF
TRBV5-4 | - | CASSLGRKDSDTQYF
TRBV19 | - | CASKGQGVVAKNIQYF
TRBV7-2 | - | CASSSQGGGWEQYF
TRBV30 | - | CAWIIIGLNTEAFF
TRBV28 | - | CASTLRGSSYEQYF
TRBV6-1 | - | CASMGASGRYNEQFF
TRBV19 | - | CASSISAGINTGELFF
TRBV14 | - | CASSPVEGANTGELFF
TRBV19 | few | CASSGSGFYEQYF
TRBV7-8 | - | CASSLLGGRETQYF